The 10 T cell receptor beta chains below come from one sample, sequenced in a study of cytomegalovirus exposure and HLA in healthy donors. With 60 Vbeta and 13 Jbeta primers, the PCR was carried out. TCRdb keeps only in-frame clones here, not all; method: immunoSEQ multiplex PCR. The sample contains about 130,000 clones, about four fifths of which appear only once. The specimen sequenced was PBMCs. These receptors were taken from a woman between 35 and 50 years old in good health and CMV-seronegative.

The rearrangement joins TRBV7-8 to TRBJ2-3; 11 bases agree with TRBD2. V shed 1 base, J shed 2 bases, and the junction held 2 bases outside the gene matches. Germline-derived CDR1 and CDR2 are SGHVS and FQNEAQ. CDR3 length equals 16 residues. The CDR3 loop reads CASSLVAGGFTDTQYF. The CDR3 DNA is TGTGCCAGCAGCTTAGTAGCGGGGGGGTTCACAGATACGCAGTATTTT.

This clone appeared a single time. The V call is TRBV28, the J call TRBJ2-4, with D perhaps matching TRBD1 (5 bases). Germline V gene lookup returns CDR1 MDHEN and CDR2 SYDVKM. The CDR3 loop spans 14 amino acids. The ends were cut back, 4 bases at V and 5 bases at J, with 12 bases in the middle. As DNA, the CDR3 is TGTGCCAGCAGTTCCACAGGCATAGAAAACATTCAGTACTTC. Translating it yields CASSSTGIENIQYF.

In this sample, this clone turned up once. The rearrangement links TRBV5-6 to TRBJ2-4; no reliable D call. Germline CDR1 is SGHDT and CDR2 is YYEEEE. V dropped 2 bases and J dropped 0 bases, with 21 bases sitting between them. This CDR3 is built from 19 residues. The CDR3: CASSFAQVAPLLAKNIQYF. CDR3 DNA sequence: TGTGCCAGCAGCTTTGCTCAGGTGGCTCCCTTACTAGCCAAAAACATTCAGTACTTC.

Note on this clone: Other DNA variants within this sample encode the same CDR3. This sequence joins TRBV4-1 and TRBJ2-3, with TRBD2 identical over 7 bases. V trimming: 1 base; J trimming: 1 base; junction bases outside the gene matches: 5. The germline CDR1 and CDR2 sequences are MGHRA and YSYEKL. This CDR3 is built from 16 residues. CDR3 nucleotides: TGCGCCAGCAGCCAAGTTGCTAGCGGTGGCACAGATACGCAGTATTTT. This gives the protein CASSQVASGGTDTQYF.

The chain combines TRBV25-1 with TRBJ1-2; D uncertain. Trimming pared 6 bases from V and 7 bases from J, leaving 12 bases between. Per the germline V gene, CDR1 is MGHDK and CDR2 is SYGVNS. The CDR3 is 12 amino acids. The CDR3 DNA reads as TGTGCCAGCAGGAAAGGAGTTTTTGGCTACACCTTC. It codes for CASRKGVFGYTF.

This clone was observed once. This chain links TRBV5-4 with TRBJ2-1; no definite D call. The CDR3 loop spans 12 amino acids. Germline V gene sequence: CDR1 SGHNT, CDR2 YYREEE (reference sequence). The V end lost 5 bases, the J end lost 9 bases, and 12 bases lay between the germline ends. CDR3 sequence reads: CASSYPPGEQFF. The CDR3 bases are TGTGCCAGCAGTTATCCCCCAGGTGAGCAGTTCTTC.

The J gene is TRBJ1-1, the V gene TRBV6-5; the match to TRBD1 covers 9 bases. Germline values: CDR1 MNHEY, CDR2 SVGAGI. The V segment lost 7 bases and the J segment 1 base; nucleotides outside the gene matches: 4. The CDR3 has 14 residues. This chain's CDR3 is CASIPGQGNTEAFF. The CDR3 region has the DNA TGTGCCAGCATCCCGGGACAGGGGAACACTGAAGCTTTCTTT.

This clone has only one observation. The chain recombines TRBV7-9 with TRBJ2-5; maybe TRBD1 (7 bases). Near its end, the DNA agrees better with TRBJ2-7, so the J call may be wrong. The CDR3 sequence is 14 residues long. Germline values: CDR1 SEHNR, CDR2 FQNEAQ (reference sequence). The CDR3 nucleotides are TGTGCCAGCAGCGCGGGGACAGTCCCCTACGAGCAGTACTTC. This encodes CASSAGTVPYEQYF.

This rearrangement joins TRBV27 to TRBJ2-7; 7 nucleotides match TRBD1. With V trimmed by 2 bases and J by 3 bases, 4 bases remained unmatched. There are 14 residues in the CDR3. CDR1 is MNHEY and CDR2 is SMNVEV in the germline V gene (reference sequence). Here the CDR3 DNA reads TGTGCCAGCAGTTTACTCCGACAGGGCTACGAGCAGTACTTC. This sequence encodes CASSLLRQGYEQYF.

CDR3 DNA sequence: TGTGCCATCAGCACCGGGACAGCCTATGGCTACACCTTC. Its translation is CAISTGTAYGYTF. The chain uses TRBV10-3 and TRBJ1-2; 7 nucleotides agree with TRBD1. The germline gives CDR1 ENHRY, CDR2 SYGVKD. V shed 6 bases and J 4 bases; nucleotides not matched to a gene: 5. This CDR3 spans 13 amino acids.